Listed here are 7 T cell receptor beta chains from one sample, sequenced in a study of T cells after yellow fever vaccination. One entry per CDR3 protein results from TCRdb running MiXCR on the 5' RACE reads. The profile shows fewer than 400,000 distinct CDR3 sequences, roughly a tenth of them singletons. Material: CD4+ T cells sorted from PBMCs, obtained 45 days after the yellow fever booster vaccination. The source of these receptors is a man between 18 and 35 years old who received the YFV17D yellow fever vaccine.

The chain uses TRBV6-5 and TRBJ1-4, with a tentative D call TRBD1 (5 bases). CDR1 MNHEY and CDR2 SVGAGI come from the germline V gene. Between the trimmed V and J ends, which lost 6 bases and 6 bases, there was a span of 14 bases. CDR3 size: 14 residues. CDR3 protein: CASRPTAGDEKLFF. In DNA form, the CDR3 reads TGTGCCAGCAGACCGACAGCAGGTGATGAAAAACTGTTTTTT.

The V gene is TRBV6-2 or TRBV6-3, the J gene TRBJ2-3; TRBD2 agrees at 7 bases. V lost 6 bases and J lost 0; bases outside the gene matches: 9. Germline lookup yields CDR1 MNHEY and CDR2 SVGEGT. The CDR3 totals 16 residues. The CDR3: CASSPSGGVSTDTQYF. The CDR3 bases are TGTGCCAGCAGCCCGTCGGGGGGAGTAAGCACAGATACGCAGTATTTT.

The chain joins TRBV27 to TRBJ2-3; TRBD2 aligns across 8 bases. CDR3 length equals 16 residues. The ends lost 5 bases at V and 2 bases at J; junction bases unmatched: 9. From germline, CDR1 is MNHEY and CDR2 SMNVEV (reference sequence). The CDR3 nucleotides read TGTGCCAGCAGTCCCTATACTAGCGGCTACACAGATACGCAGTATTTT. This sequence encodes CASSPYTSGYTDTQYF.

Written as DNA, the CDR3 is TGTGCCAGCAGCAACCGCTACAATGAGCAGTTCTTC. It codes for CASSNRYNEQFF. The chain recombines TRBV7-2 with TRBJ2-1; D remains ambiguous. Germline V CDR1 and CDR2: SGHTA, FQGNSA. The CDR3 loop spans 12 amino acids. V dropped 5 bases and J dropped 3 bases, with 5 bases sitting between them.

This clonotype was seen more than once but under ten times. This chain uses TRBV3-1 with TRBJ2-1; possibly TRBD2 for D (5 bases). The CDR3 runs to 15 residues. V lost 2 bases and J lost 0, with 8 bases in between. CDR1 is LGHDT, CDR2 YNNKEL, per germline (reference sequence). CDR3 sequence: CASSQTRNSYNEQFF. The CDR3 nucleotides read TGTGCCAGCAGCCAAACTAGAAACTCCTACAATGAGCAGTTCTTC.

Only a few counts were recorded for this clonotype. This rearrangement joins TRBV5-1 to TRBJ1-2, with D maybe TRBD1 (6 bases). The CDR3 is 16 residues long. The germline V gene encodes CDR1 SGHRS and CDR2 YFSETQ. V gave up 0 bases and J gave up 7 bases, with 19 bases separating them. CDR3 residues: CASSLGGTGILGGYTF. Here the CDR3 DNA reads TGCGCCAGCAGCTTGGGGGGAACAGGGATTCTCGGTGGCTACACCTTC.

This clonotype has more than one count but fewer than ten. The rearrangement joins TRBV15 to TRBJ1-1, with D perhaps matching TRBD1 (5 bases). The CDR3 loop spans 15 amino acids. CDR1 LNHNV and CDR2 YYDKDF come from the germline V gene (reference sequence). With 1 base removed from V and 5 bases from J, the gap between germline ends came to 14 bases. The CDR3 region is CATSRAGSGGTEAFF. Written as DNA, the CDR3 is TGTGCCACCAGCAGAGCGGGCTCCGGGGGAACTGAAGCTTTCTTT.